Listed below are T cell receptor beta chains from one sample, sequenced in a study of spatial heterogeneity in lung cancer. One entry per CDR3 protein results from TCRdb running MiXCR on the 5' RACE reads. The table lists 5,500 or so distinct CDR3 sequences, 7.8% of them singletons. The sample in question was lung tumor tissue, obtained at surgery. The receptors derive from a female donor with early-stage non-small cell lung cancer. Each CDR3 is given with its conserved first and last residue. Fields, in order: J gene, V gene, CDR3 protein.

J gene: TRBJ2-3
V gene: TRBV4-1
CDR3 protein: CASSLGQGALDTQYF

J gene: TRBJ2-7
V gene: TRBV7-9
CDR3 protein: CASSLLKYRSEQYF

J gene: TRBJ2-1
V gene: TRBV5-5
CDR3 protein: CASSPAGSLDEQFF

J gene: TRBJ2-7
V gene: TRBV5-1
CDR3 protein: CASSLQGDQYEQYF

J gene: TRBJ2-7
V gene: TRBV20-1
CDR3 protein: CSARTGWAYEQYF

J gene: TRBJ1-5
V gene: TRBV12-3/TRBV12-4
CDR3 protein: CASSLTGYSNQPQHF

J gene: TRBJ2-3
V gene: TRBV18
CDR3 protein: CASSPPGGRSTDTQYF

J gene: TRBJ2-4
V gene: TRBV7-2
CDR3 protein: CASSFRAGDKNIQYF

J gene: TRBJ2-1
V gene: TRBV11-2
CDR3 protein: CASSLRWDTWGSSQNEQFF

J gene: TRBJ2-1
V gene: TRBV11-2
CDR3 protein: CASSLAFDGQGWRARVHEQFF

J gene: TRBJ2-3
V gene: TRBV7-2
CDR3 protein: CASSQVGIAPDTQYF

J gene: TRBJ2-1
V gene: TRBV5-6
CDR3 protein: CASSLEAGTFVDEQFF

J gene: TRBJ2-2
V gene: TRBV6-5
CDR3 protein: CASSLVRGYGELFF

J gene: TRBJ2-7
V gene: TRBV7-2
CDR3 protein: CASSPLAGDSYEQYF

J gene: TRBJ2-5
V gene: TRBV20-1
CDR3 protein: CSYPGRQETQYF

J gene: TRBJ1-1
V gene: TRBV16
CDR3 protein: CASSTAPNTEAFF

J gene: TRBJ2-2
V gene: TRBV6-1
CDR3 protein: CASSALQGINTGELFF

J gene: TRBJ2-2
V gene: TRBV9
CDR3 protein: CASRTGNTGELFF

J gene: TRBJ2-1
V gene: TRBV29-1
CDR3 protein: CSVDYPGETHEQFF

J gene: TRBJ1-6
V gene: TRBV18
CDR3 protein: CASSLRDSDSPLHF

J gene: TRBJ1-1
V gene: TRBV28
CDR3 protein: CASSLWGTAEAFF

J gene: TRBJ2-3
V gene: TRBV9
CDR3 protein: CASSTSPSGTDTQYF

J gene: TRBJ1-1
V gene: TRBV20-1
CDR3 protein: CSARDAGRDTEAFF

J gene: TRBJ2-2
V gene: TRBV7-9
CDR3 protein: CASSLGTSSKEKLFF

J gene: TRBJ2-7
V gene: TRBV20-1
CDR3 protein: CSARGVGQPAYEQYF

J gene: TRBJ2-5
V gene: TRBV7-2
CDR3 protein: CASSLAPERRNQETQYF

J gene: TRBJ2-5
V gene: TRBV28
CDR3 protein: CASSTLGLFQETQYF

J gene: TRBJ1-4
V gene: TRBV10-3
CDR3 protein: CAISDTLNRAWSEKLFF

J gene: TRBJ1-3
V gene: TRBV6-1
CDR3 protein: CASSETFSGLGNTIYF

J gene: TRBJ1-2
V gene: TRBV29-1
CDR3 protein: CSVEGAHGYTF

J gene: TRBJ1-6
V gene: TRBV12-3/TRBV12-4
CDR3 protein: CASSSFWDSPLHF

J gene: TRBJ1-1
V gene: TRBV20-1
CDR3 protein: CSARSGTQEAFF

J gene: TRBJ1-1
V gene: TRBV6-2/TRBV6-3
CDR3 protein: CASSAGRTNTEAFF

J gene: TRBJ1-2
V gene: TRBV10-3
CDR3 protein: CAISDETRGEYGYTF

J gene: TRBJ2-1
V gene: TRBV5-1
CDR3 protein: CASSPDSGRYNEQFF

J gene: TRBJ2-3
V gene: TRBV7-2
CDR3 protein: CASSRRTGTDTQYF

J gene: TRBJ2-1
V gene: TRBV27
CDR3 protein: CASRGESSEQFF

J gene: TRBJ1-1
V gene: TRBV6-6
CDR3 protein: CASSLVGPEAFF

J gene: TRBJ2-5
V gene: TRBV7-2
CDR3 protein: CASSPSGGVETQYF

J gene: TRBJ2-7
V gene: TRBV27
CDR3 protein: CASSPGRTIYEQYF

J gene: TRBJ2-3
V gene: TRBV9
CDR3 protein: CASSVLAGGEGDTQYF

J gene: TRBJ2-1
V gene: TRBV20-1
CDR3 protein: CSADLDGGGNEQFF

J gene: TRBJ2-5
V gene: TRBV7-9
CDR3 protein: CASLTPGQETQYF

J gene: TRBJ1-1
V gene: TRBV25-1
CDR3 protein: CASSDAAEAFF

J gene: TRBJ2-7
V gene: TRBV7-9
CDR3 protein: CASSPRQGDYEQYF

J gene: TRBJ1-2
V gene: TRBV4-3
CDR3 protein: CASSQSRAYGYTF

J gene: TRBJ1-4
V gene: TRBV27
CDR3 protein: CASSSTGEKLFF

J gene: TRBJ2-2
V gene: TRBV20-1
CDR3 protein: CSAREGTGNTGELFF